The sequence of this T cell receptor (beta chain) was determined in a study of breast tumors, draining lymph nodes, adjacent tissues. A word on this clonotype: The antigen is undetermined.

TCRdb reanalysed the multiplex PCR reads using MiXCR and keeps one entry per CDR3 protein. Among 120,000 to 150,000 distinct CDR3 sequences listed, about 30% were seen once. General observations from the study: That most tumor T cells come from lymph nodes remained unproven. Compared with basal-like, luminal-like tumors shared significantly more repertoire with nontumor tissue. Tumor TCR diversity was below lymph nodes but above nontumor tissue.

Samples came from axillary lymph nodes draining the breast cancer. The CDR3 spans 15 residues. V lost 0 bases and J lost 1; bases outside the gene matches: 0. In germline, CDR1 is KGHDR, CDR2 SFDVKD. Material for sequencing was axillary lymph node tissue. This receptor was obtained from a female donor with breast cancer. Some clones in this sample may be carry-over from other donors' samples. V is TRBV24-1 and J is TRBJ2-3, with TRBD2 identical over 7 bases. The CDR3 sequence is CATSDLGGGTDTQYF. CDR3 coding DNA: TGTGCCACCAGTGATTTGGGGGGGGGCACAGATACGCAGTATTTT.